This TCR beta chain was obtained from a study of T cells in Graves' hyperthyroidism and ophthalmopathy (dated 2019 in TCRdb). The study in broad terms: Peripheral blood was collected at initial diagnosis, before any treatment. Once sampling was done, hyperthyroidism patients were given methimazole at a starting dose of 30 mg daily, whereas ophthalmopathy patients were given high-dose intravenous methylprednisolone. The 100 discovery patients were divided at random into training and test sets in a 7:3 ratio. An independent validation cohort of about 19 hyperthyroidism patients and about 16 patients who later progressed to ophthalmopathy tested prospective prediction of ophthalmopathy. The paper describes TCR Vbeta CDR3 sequencing of fewer than 150 peripheral blood samples, made up of about 40 ophthalmopathy patients, over 70 hyperthyroidism patients and around 17 progressor patients. TCR V-J signatures able to tell the groups apart were searched for in a discovery cohort of some 97 patients, of whom roughly 42 had Graves' ophthalmopathy and under 65 had stable Graves' hyperthyroidism. In addition, the study compared T-cell repertoires in thyroid tissue and in blood from roughly 6 Graves' hyperthyroidism patients. General conclusions and limits of the study: In validation, progression to ophthalmopathy was predicted by the model with roughly 69% sensitivity and 72.22% specificity, a median of 6.5 months before onset. A model built on a 13 V-J signature distinguished ophthalmopathy from stable hyperthyroidism, reaching around 90% sensitivity and around 82% specificity in cross-validation and 80%/75% in testing. Sample size was not statistically predetermined, and investigators were not blinded to group allocation. Most expanded thyroid clonotypes (frequency above 0.001) were also detected in blood, a finding suggesting that blood repertoires may reflect thyroid immune responses.

For CDR1 and CDR2, the germline V gene lists LGHNT and FRNRAP. The junction carries 18 bases between V and J, which are trimmed by 7 bases and 3 bases respectively. The CDR3, cysteine through phenylalanine, is 15 amino acids long. The only DNA kept is the CDR3, 45 bases in frame from the first base. Amplification of TCR beta CDR3 regions was carried out from RNA transcripts. The first round of RT-PCR for the TCR CDR3 was performed with the HTBI primer set and the Qiagen OneStep RT-PCR kit. The libraries were constructed in a second round of multiplex PCR and then size-selected and purified. Sequencing of the libraries was done on an Illumina HiSeq2000 using paired-end 100 bp reads. As for how the authors treated the data: SOAPnuke was used to process the raw data, throwing out any read that contained adapters or uncalled bases, had a mean Phred below 15, or lacked an exact constant-primer or identifier match. High-quality paired reads were merged using COPE v1.2.5, and each unique nucleotide sequence was defined as a clonotype. MiTCR v1.1 was used to align clonotypes to the IMGT TRBV, TRBD and TRBJ reference segments. Analysis was restricted to V-J combinations with a frequency above 0.0001, which covered roughly 99% of repertoires. A TCS score was defined as the ratio between F50 (clonal expansion) and ExV (chaos), using BLOSUM62-based TCRdist between CDR3 peptides within each V-J. Welch's t-statistics and random forest reduced around 520 V-J features to 13, which were used in a naive Bayes classifier (R e1071). The public reads were reprocessed in TCRdb via fastp at Q25 and MiXCR, keeping in-frame beta chains. Identical CDR3 proteins give one entry, which carries the most common genes and DNA. V and J calls and clone size were set by TCRdb, not the authors. The sample table records around 350,000 distinct CDR3 sequences; approximately 19% of these occur just once. Together, the top ten hold 3% to 4% of the sample.

Graves' hyperthyroidism was defined as stable when no progression to ophthalmopathy occurred over 18 months of follow-up. Hyperthyroidism patients were newly diagnosed, had a disease duration of under 2 months, and were aged 18 to 65 years. Patients with uncontrolled infections, other autoimmune diseases, pregnancy or lactation were excluded. Diagnoses relied on clinical symptoms, serum thyroxine and TRAb, thyroid ultrasound and orbital computed tomography. PBMCs were separated from 10 ml of fresh peripheral blood using Ficoll-Paque density gradient centrifugation. Total RNA was extracted with Trizol reagent, and quality was checked on an Agilent 2100 Bioanalyzer. This clonotype was found many times. This receptor's antigen is unknown. One base away there is no much larger clone; base qualities are not given.

The clonotype comes from a woman aged 18-30 years with Graves' hyperthyroidism. Sequencing input: blood. Here the chain combines TRBV12-5 and TRBJ1-1, with TRBD1 as a weak D call on 6 bases. The sequenced DNA: TGTGCTAGTGATAAGACAGGTTGGTTGGACACTGAAGCTTTCTTT. Protein translation: CASDKTGWLDTEAFF.